These 31 T cell receptor beta chains originate from one sample sequenced in a study of cytomegalovirus exposure and HLA in healthy donors. Primers included in the PCR were 60 Vbeta and 13 Jbeta primers. Assay used: immunoSEQ multiplex PCR; TCRdb lists only in-frame clones, some missing. The table shows around 150,000 clones, with about 77% occurring only once. The specimen sequenced was PBMCs. These receptors were obtained from a woman aged 35 to 49 in good health and CMV-seropositive.

In its sample, this clone was seen once. The chain links TRBV19 to TRBJ1-2; D perhaps matches TRBD1 (6 bases). Looked up from germline, CDR1 is LNHDA and CDR2 is SQIVND (reference sequence). V lost 3 bases and J lost 6, with 14 bases in between. This CDR3 region has 14 residues. CDR3: CASSILGQQDGYTF. DNA for the CDR3: TGTGCCAGTAGTATTTTAGGACAGCAGGATGGCTACACCTTC.

Concerning this clone: One end of the junction is discordant with germline, which a read error may explain. The chain carries TRBV27 and TRBJ2-5; TRBD2 aligns across 12 bases. Germline-derived CDR1 and CDR2 are MNHEY and SMNVEV (reference sequence). The CDR3 totals 19 residues. CDR3 protein: CASSVRWTSGEGYQEAQYF. DNA for the CDR3: TGTGCCAGCAGTGTACGTTGGACTAGCGGGGAGGGGTACCAAGAGGCCCAGTACTTC.

The gene calls are TRBV6-1 and TRBJ2-4, with TRBD1 matching 8 bases. CDR3 size: 14 residues. The germline gives CDR1 MNHNS, CDR2 SASEGT. With V trimmed by 5 bases and J by 9 bases, 9 bases remained unmatched. The CDR3 sequence: CASSLSGGAGIQYF. In nucleotides, the CDR3 is TGTGCCAGCAGTCTGTCAGGGGGCGCGGGCATTCAGTACTTC.

The chain carries TRBV6-1 and TRBJ2-3, with 8 bases aligning to TRBD1. Germline V gene lookup returns CDR1 MNHNS and CDR2 SASEGT. Trimming removed 4 bases from V and 1 base from J; junction bases left unmatched: 10. The CDR3 is 17 amino acids. The CDR3 loop reads CASSAGTGRVGTDTQYF. The CDR3 DNA sequence: TGTGCCAGCAGTGCAGGGACAGGCCGCGTGGGCACAGATACGCAGTATTTT.

This chain uses TRBV5-4 with TRBJ2-2; D is perhaps TRBD1 (8 bases). CDR1 and CDR2 from the germline V gene are SGHNT and YYREEE (reference sequence). The ends were cut back, 1 base at V and 6 bases at J, with 19 bases in the middle. The CDR3 has 17 residues. CDR3 sequence: CASSLPQGGGFSGELFF. The DNA of the CDR3 is TGTGCCAGCAGCTTGCCACAGGGGGGGGGTTTCTCCGGGGAGCTGTTTTTT.

V and J are TRBV7-8 and TRBJ1-1, with unresolved D. CDR1 and CDR2 (germline): SGHVS, FQNEAQ. Trimming removed 5 bases from V and 5 bases from J, with 15 bases in between. The CDR3 contains 14 residues. The CDR3 reads CASSDREVATEAFF. The CDR3 DNA reads as TGTGCCAGCAGCGATCGGGAGGTCGCGACTGAAGCTTTCTTT.

The chain couples TRBV7-9 to TRBJ1-6; weak D call: TRBD1 (5 bases). Trimming removed 5 bases at V and 0 bases at J, with 8 bases between. Germline V CDR1 and CDR2: SEHNR, FQNEAQ (reference sequence). There are 15 residues in the CDR3. The chain's CDR3 is CASSPDISYNSPLHF. The CDR3 DNA reads TGTGCCAGCAGCCCGGACATCTCCTATAATTCACCCCTCCACTTT.

The chain joins TRBV30 to TRBJ1-1; 7 bases align to TRBD1. Germline CDR1 GTSNPN, CDR2 SVGIG (reference sequence). With 2 bases clipped from V and 8 bases from J, the junction kept 11 bases outside the gene matches. This CDR3 spans 14 amino acids. CDR3 loop: CAWSLWGLTGEAFF. The CDR3 DNA reads as TGTGCCTGGAGTCTATGGGGGCTGACAGGGGAAGCTTTCTTT. The whole variable domain, remainder taken from reference TRBV30 and TRBJ1-1, is SQTIHQWPATLVQPVGSPLSLECTVEGTSNPNLYWYRQAAGRGLQLLFYSVGIGQISSEVPQNLSASRPQDRQFILSSKKLLLSDSGFYLCAWSLWGLTGEAFFGQGTRLTVV.

This sequence joins TRBV29-1 and TRBJ2-1, with TRBD1 as a possible D gene (7 bases). This CDR3 comprises 12 residues. Germline V lookup: CDR1 SQVTM, CDR2 ANQGSEA. V lost 4 bases and J 8 bases, leaving 12 bases between the germline ends. The CDR3: CSVAQGGDEQFF. In DNA form, the CDR3 reads TGCAGCGTTGCCCAGGGGGGTGATGAGCAGTTCTTC.

The chain links TRBV27 to TRBJ1-2; D might be TRBD1 (5 bases). Germline-derived CDR1 and CDR2 are MNHEY and SMNVEV (reference sequence). V was clipped by 0 bases and J by 5 bases, with 13 bases between them. CDR3 length: 15 amino acids. CDR3 nucleotides: TGTGCCAGCAGTTTATCGGGGGGGAATTTGTATGGCTACACCTTC. It translates to CASSLSGGNLYGYTF.

This clone was seen only a few times. The chain carries TRBV4-2 and TRBJ1-1, with D maybe TRBD1 (5 bases). This CDR3 has 16 amino acids. Deletions cut 4 bases from V and 0 bases from J, with 15 bases between. The germline CDR1 and CDR2 sequences are LGHNA and YNFKEQ. The CDR3 nucleotides read TGTGCCAGCAGCCCCGAGGGACTGCGGTTGAACACTGAAGCTTTCTTT. This codes for CASSPEGLRLNTEAFF.

The CDR3 here is CASSLGSAGDEQFF. CDR3 DNA: TGTGCCAGCAGCTTAGGGAGCGCGGGAGATGAGCAGTTCTTC. V is TRBV11-3 and J is TRBJ2-1; 7 bases are shared with TRBD2. V gave up 1 base and J gave up 8 bases; unmatched junction bases: 5. This CDR3 spans 14 amino acids. Germline CDR1 and CDR2: SGHNT and YENEEA.

The chain employs TRBV2 and TRBJ2-5; TRBD1 matches 9 bases. The germline gives CDR1 SNHLY, CDR2 FYNNEI. This CDR3 contains 19 residues. The V segment lost 2 bases and the J segment 2 bases; nucleotides outside the gene matches: 15. This CDR3 is CASSETYDRGSSVQETQYF. Here the CDR3 DNA reads TGTGCCAGCAGTGAAACCTATGACAGGGGGTCGTCTGTACAAGAGACCCAGTACTTC. Full variable domain (outside the CDR3, taken from reference TRBV2 and TRBJ2-5): EPEVTQTPSHQVTQMGQEVILRCVPISNHLYFYWYRQILGQKVEFLVSFYNNEISEKSEIFDDQFSVERPDGSNFTLKIRSTKLEDSAMYFCASSETYDRGSSVQETQYFGPGTRLLVL.

The chain recombines TRBV30 with TRBJ2-2; D unclear. V was shortened by 5 bases and J by 9 bases, with 10 bases between the two germline ends. Germline-derived CDR1 and CDR2 are GTSNPN and SVGIG (reference sequence). CDR3 length: 11 residues. The CDR3 reads CAWGPARELFF. CDR3 DNA sequence: TGTGCCTGGGGGCCAGCCCGGGAGCTGTTTTTT.

This clone was observed once. The chain employs TRBV7-2 and TRBJ2-2; the match to TRBD2 covers 12 bases. V shed 5 bases and J 7 bases; nucleotides not matched to a gene: 8. The CDR3 covers 16 residues. Germline loops: CDR1 SGHTA, CDR2 FQGNSA. CDR3 nucleotide sequence: TGTGCCAGCAGCCCTAGCGGGGGGGCCTTGGGCGGGGAGCTGTTTTTT. Its translation is CASSPSGGALGGELFF.

V and J are TRBV5-4 and TRBJ2-5, with 11 bases identical to TRBD2. Per the germline V gene, CDR1 is SGHNT and CDR2 is YYREEE (reference sequence). The CDR3 loop spans 14 amino acids. Unmatched junction bases numbered 5, after V lost 0 bases and J lost 10 bases. Here the CDR3 DNA reads TGTGCCAGCAGCTTGGAACTAGCGGGAGATAACCAGTACTTC. This encodes CASSLELAGDNQYF.

The chain links TRBV10-1 to TRBJ1-1; unclear D gene. V lost 5 bases and J lost 0, with 7 bases in between. CDR1 and CDR2 from the germline V gene are WNHNN and SYGVQD (reference sequence). The CDR3 totals 13 residues. Here the CDR3 reads CASSKQLNTEAFF. In DNA form, the CDR3 reads TGCGCCAGCAGTAAACAGTTGAACACTGAAGCTTTCTTT.

The V call is TRBV7-2, the J call TRBJ1-1; D not certain. Trimming left V 1 base short and J 6 bases short, with 9 bases between. The CDR3 consists of 13 residues. Germline values: CDR1 SGHTA, CDR2 FQGNSA. CDR3 DNA: TGTGCCAGCAGCTTAGTTGGCACAGCTGAAGCTTTCTTT. Amino acid sequence: CASSLVGTAEAFF. The whole variable domain, filled in from reference TRBV7-2 and TRBJ1-1, reads GAGVSQSPSNKVTEKGKDVELRCDPISGHTALYWYRQSLGQGLEFLIYFQGNSAPDKSGLPSDRFSAERTGGSVSTLTIQRTQQEDSAVYLCASSLVGTAEAFFGQGTRLTVV.

CDR3 nucleotides: TGTGCCAGCAGTTCCAGGGTGGCCAGCACAGATACGCAGTATTTT. This codes for CASSSRVASTDTQYF. V and J are TRBV28 and TRBJ2-3; tentative D call: TRBD1 (5 bases). The CDR3 runs to 15 residues. Germline V CDR1 and CDR2: MDHEN, SYDVKM. V was shortened by 4 bases and J by 0 bases, with 11 bases between the two germline ends.

This clone was recorded a few times. The chain recombines TRBV5-6 with TRBJ1-2, with D perhaps TRBD1 (5 bases). V lost 2 bases to trimming and J lost 7 bases, with 12 bases between them. The CDR3 extends over 13 amino acids. Germline V gene sequence: CDR1 SGHDT, CDR2 YYEEEE. The CDR3: CASSFSRVGGYTF. Written as DNA, the CDR3 is TGTGCCAGCAGCTTCTCCAGGGTCGGTGGCTACACCTTC. The complete variable domain, with remaining parts taken from reference TRBV5-6 and TRBJ1-2, reads DAGVTQSPTHLIKTRGQQVTLRCSPKSGHDTVSWYQQALGQGPQFIFQYYEEEERQRGNFPDRFSGHQFPNYSSELNVNALLLGDSALYLCASSFSRVGGYTFGSGTRLTVV.

V and J are TRBV7-2 and TRBJ1-1; 10 nucleotides match TRBD1. The CDR3 is made up of 15 amino acids. V lost 3 bases to trimming and J lost 2 bases; unmatched junction nucleotides: 3. Per germline, CDR1 SGHTA and CDR2 FQGNSA. CDR3 in amino acids: CASSFQTGGNTEAFF. Written as DNA, the CDR3 is TGTGCCAGCAGCTTCCAGACAGGGGGCAACACTGAAGCTTTCTTT.

V usage is TRBV30 and J usage is TRBJ2-7; 8 bases are shared with TRBD1. The J segment lost 0 bases and the V segment lost 3 bases, leaving 7 bases of the junction unmatched. The CDR3 covers 15 residues. The germline CDR1 and CDR2 sequences are GTSNPN and SVGIG (reference sequence). The CDR3 DNA sequence: TGTGCCTGGAGAAAGAGAGGGACAGGCTCCTACGAGCAGTACTTC. Protein product: CAWRKRGTGSYEQYF.

The rearrangement uses TRBV5-1 and TRBJ1-1, with 9 bases fitting TRBD1. The V and J ends lost 0 bases and 1 base, in that order; junction bases with no gene match: 1. This CDR3 region has 15 residues. The germline V gene encodes CDR1 SGHRS and CDR2 YFSETQ. CDR3 residues: CASSLATGGNTEAFF. CDR3 coding DNA: TGCGCCAGCAGCTTGGCGACAGGGGGGAACACTGAAGCTTTCTTT. Full variable domain (missing parts from reference TRBV5-1 and TRBJ1-1): KAGVTQTPRYLIKTRGQQVTLSCSPISGHRSVSWYQQTPGQGLQFLFEYFSETQRNKGNFPGRFSGRQFSNSRSEMNVSTLELGDSALYLCASSLATGGNTEAFFGQGTRLTVV.

The chain couples TRBV6-5 to TRBJ1-4; no firm D call. Looked up from germline, CDR1 is MNHEY and CDR2 is SVGAGI. The CDR3 extends over 13 amino acids. Trimming took off 8 bases at V and 0 bases at J, with 7 bases between the two ends. The CDR3 DNA sequence: TGTGCCAGCTCCAGGACAACTAATGAAAAACTGTTTTTT. This codes for CASSRTTNEKLFF.

This chain connects TRBV10-2 to TRBJ2-2; tentative D call: TRBD2 (6 bases). Looked up from germline, CDR1 is WSHSY and CDR2 is SAAADI. The V and J ends lost 4 bases and 3 bases respectively, with 15 bases between them. This CDR3 is built from 16 residues. CDR3 DNA: TGCGCCAGCAGTGTTGTTGAGGGACTGCACACCGGGGAGCTGTTTTTT. Its translation is CASSVVEGLHTGELFF.

CDR3 bases: TGTGCCAGCAGTAGCTCCGGGACAGGGCGGGAGACCCAGTACTTC. Encoded protein: CASSSSGTGRETQYF. V usage is TRBV6-1 and J usage is TRBJ2-5, with 9 bases identical to TRBD1. V gave up 5 bases and J gave up 5 bases; unmatched junction bases: 9. The CDR3 loop spans 15 amino acids. Germline V gives CDR1 MNHNS, CDR2 SASEGT.

This chain uses TRBV7-2 with TRBJ2-7, with 9 bases identical to TRBD1. The germline gives CDR1 SGHTA, CDR2 FQGNSA. Trimming at V came to 5 bases and at J to 3 bases, leaving 2 bases not matched to a gene. This CDR3 region has 13 residues. DNA for the CDR3: TGTGCCAGCAGCGGGACAGGGTTCTACGAGCAGTACTTC. This translates into CASSGTGFYEQYF.

The chain employs TRBV19 and TRBJ1-5, with a possible D match to TRBD1 (6 bases). The CDR3 is 15 amino acids. Trimming left V 5 bases short and J 3 bases short, with 14 bases between. Germline-derived CDR1 and CDR2 are LNHDA and SQIVND (reference sequence). Written as DNA, the CDR3 is TGTGCCAGTAGTGTGGATGGGGGCAACAATCAGCCCCAGCATTTT. As protein: CASSVDGGNNQPQHF. Full variable domain (rest looked up from reference TRBV19 and TRBJ1-5): DGGITQSPKYLFRKEGQNVTLSCEQNLNHDAMYWYRQDPGQGLRLIYYSQIVNDFQKGDIAEGYSVSREKKESFPLTVTSAQKNPTAFYLCASSVDGGNNQPQHFGDGTRLSIL.

The chain couples TRBV28 to TRBJ1-2; D might be TRBD1 (6 bases). The V and J ends lost 5 bases and 6 bases respectively, with 16 bases between them. Germline V gives CDR1 MDHEN, CDR2 SYDVKM. The CDR3 runs to 14 residues. Written as DNA, the CDR3 is TGTGCCAGCAGTGCCCAGGGGCAGGGACATGGCTACACCTTC. Translated, it gives CASSAQGQGHGYTF.

This clone occurred a few times. The chain employs TRBV5-4 and TRBJ1-6, with D hard to call. Germline CDR1 and CDR2: SGHNT and YYREEE (reference sequence). The CDR3 covers 14 residues. V shed 0 bases and J shed 6 bases, with 7 bases lying between them. This CDR3 is CASSLDPVNSPLHF. The CDR3 coding sequence is TGTGCCAGCAGCTTGGACCCAGTTAATTCACCCCTCCACTTT.

V is TRBV7-2 and J is TRBJ2-1, with D perhaps TRBD1 (5 bases). V was clipped by 2 bases and J by 7 bases, with 6 bases between them. The CDR3 is 12 residues long. CDR1 and CDR2 from the germline V gene are SGHTA and FQGNSA. This CDR3 reads CASSLQGNEQFF. In DNA, the CDR3 is TGTGCCAGCAGCTTACAGGGAAATGAGCAGTTCTTC.